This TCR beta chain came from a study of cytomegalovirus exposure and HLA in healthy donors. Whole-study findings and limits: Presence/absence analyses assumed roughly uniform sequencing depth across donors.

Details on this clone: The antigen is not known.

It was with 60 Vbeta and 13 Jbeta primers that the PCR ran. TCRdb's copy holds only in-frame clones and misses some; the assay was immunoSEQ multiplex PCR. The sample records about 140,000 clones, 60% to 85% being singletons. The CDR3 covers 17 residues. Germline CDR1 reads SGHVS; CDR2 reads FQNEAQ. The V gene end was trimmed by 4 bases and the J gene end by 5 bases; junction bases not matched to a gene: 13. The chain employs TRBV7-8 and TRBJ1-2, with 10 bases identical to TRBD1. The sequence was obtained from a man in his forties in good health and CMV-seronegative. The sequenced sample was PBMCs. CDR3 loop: CASSSQPGTGVGYGYTF. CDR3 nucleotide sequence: TGTGCCAGCAGCTCACAACCCGGGACAGGGGTTGGGTATGGCTACACCTTC.